A selection of T cell receptor beta chains follows, all from one sample in a study of T cell responses to AZD1222 COVID-19 vaccine. Sequencing was performed with immunoSEQ multiplex PCR; in TCRdb, only in-frame clones are kept and a portion is missing. The table shows tens of thousands of clones, with approximately 83% occurring only once. This specimen was peripheral blood, taken on day 0 of AZD1222 vaccination. These receptors originate from an adult in good health. Each CDR3 is given with its conserved first and last residue. D genes are given only for firm matches. Clone size appears in some rows only: once, few, many, or a class for an expanded clone.

cdr3_nt	cdr3_aa	v_call	d_call	clone_size	j_call
TGTGCCAGTAGTAAAAGCTTCCCCTCCTATAATTCACCCCTCCACTTT	CASSKSFPSYNSPLHF	TRBV19	NA	NA	TRBJ1-6
TGTGCCAGCAGTTTTGGGGGACTAGCGGGAGCGAGTGAGCAGTTCTTC	CASSFGGLAGASEQFF	TRBV28	TRBD2	NA	TRBJ2-1
TGTGCCAGCAGTTTATTTAGCGGGAGGGCCGTCTACGAGCAGTACTTC	CASSLFSGRAVYEQYF	TRBV28	TRBD2	NA	TRBJ2-7
TGTGCCAGCAGCCAAGATATGTGGGGGCAGGAAGATACGCAGTATTTT	CASSQDMWGQEDTQYF	TRBV3-1/TRBV3-2	NA	NA	TRBJ2-3
TGTGCCTGGAGTGTAGGCTACACTGAAGCTTTCTTT	CAWSVGYTEAFF	TRBV30	NA	NA	TRBJ1-1
TGTGCCAGCAGTGAAGGGGGGGGGAACACTGAAGCTTTCTTT	CASSEGGGNTEAFF	TRBV28	NA	NA	TRBJ1-1
TGTGCCAGCAGGATGAAGGCGACTAACTATGGCTACACCTTC	CASRMKATNYGYTF	TRBV6-5	NA	NA	TRBJ1-2
TGTGCCACCAGCAAGACAGGGGGTGAAACCTACGAGCAGTACTTC	CATSKTGGETYEQYF	TRBV15	TRBD1	NA	TRBJ2-7
TGTGCCAGCAGCCGGGGTGGGATACGCAATCAGCCCCAGCATTTT	CASSRGGIRNQPQHF	TRBV5-6	NA	few	TRBJ1-5
TGTGCCAGTAGTATTCCGATGAGGGTCCCAGCTTTCTTT	CASSIPMRVPAFF	TRBV19	NA	NA	TRBJ1-1
TGTGCCAGCAGCGGCCCGGGCAGTAGCACAGATACGCAGTATTTT	CASSGPGSSTDTQYF	TRBV5-5	NA	NA	TRBJ2-3
TGTGCCAGCAGTCCCCTGGGGCCGGCTCAGCCCCAGCATTTT	CASSPLGPAQPQHF	TRBV28	NA	NA	TRBJ1-5
TGTGCCAGCAGAACAGGGGCGATTTATAGCAATCAGCCCCAGCATTTT	CASRTGAIYSNQPQHF	TRBV28	TRBD1	once	TRBJ1-5
TGTGCCAGCAGCTTGACTAGCGGGAGGCCAGAGACCCAGTACTTC	CASSLTSGRPETQYF	TRBV5-4	TRBD2	few	TRBJ2-5
TGTGCCAGCAGCTTAGCGATGAGTGGTTCCTACGAGCAGTACTTC	CASSLAMSGSYEQYF	TRBV7-8	NA	NA	TRBJ2-7
TGTGCCAGCAGTCCGCCGTTTCGCCGCAAGTTCTCTGGGGCCAACGTCCTGACTTTC	CASSPPFRRKFSGANVLTF	TRBV28	NA	NA	TRBJ2-6
TGTGCCTGGAGATATGGGTCGGGCACTGAAGCTTTCTTT	CAWRYGSGTEAFF	TRBV30	NA	NA	TRBJ1-1
TGTGCCAGCAGCCTAGGGGCTGCCAGCACAGATACGCAGTATTTT	CASSLGAASTDTQYF	TRBV5-5	NA	NA	TRBJ2-3
TGTGCCAGCAGGACAGGATACAATGAGCAGTTCTTC	CASRTGYNEQFF	TRBV6-5	NA	NA	TRBJ2-1
TGTGCCAGCAGCTCGGTTGGGGGGAGGGACTACCAAGAGACCCAGTACTTC	CASSSVGGRDYQETQYF	TRBV7-6	TRBD2	NA	TRBJ2-5
TGCGCCAGCAGTGGATGGACTAGCGGGGGTTCCTACGAGCAGTACTTC	CASSGWTSGGSYEQYF	TRBV10-1	TRBD2	NA	TRBJ2-7
TGTGCCAGCAGTGAAGGGGCAGGTTTAGAGCCCCAGCATTTT	CASSEGAGLEPQHF	TRBV2	NA	NA	TRBJ1-5
TGTGCCAGCAGCTCTATGCCAACTAACAGGGGTGGCACTGAAGCTTTCTTT	CASSSMPTNRGGTEAFF	TRBV3-1/TRBV3-2	TRBD1	NA	TRBJ1-1
TGTGCCAGCAGCGGACAGGGTTGGTCGCAGTATTTT	CASSGQGWSQYF	TRBV2	TRBD1	NA	TRBJ2-3
TGTGCCTGGAGAGTCGGACAGACACTCACCGGGGAGCTGTTTTTT	CAWRVGQTLTGELFF	TRBV30	NA	NA	TRBJ2-2
TGTGCCAGCAGTGAAAACCCTAGCGACCCCTACGAGCAGTACTTC	CASSENPSDPYEQYF	TRBV6-1	NA	NA	TRBJ2-7
TGCAGCGTTAAGGGGGCTGTCTACGAGCAGTACTTC	CSVKGAVYEQYF	TRBV29-1	TRBD1	NA	TRBJ2-7
TGTGCCAGCAGCTTAGAAGGGGGGTCTCGAGCTTTCTTT	CASSLEGGSRAFF	TRBV7-2	NA	NA	TRBJ1-1
TGCGCCAGCAGCTTGACGGCCTGGAATTCACCCCTCCACTTT	CASSLTAWNSPLHF	TRBV5-1	NA	NA	TRBJ1-6
TGCGCCAGCAGCTTGGTTGGAGAGACCCAGTACTTC	CASSLVGETQYF	TRBV5-1	NA	NA	TRBJ2-5
TGTGCCAGCAGCCCCGACAGTGGGGCCAACGTCCTGACTTTC	CASSPDSGANVLTF	TRBV5-8	NA	NA	TRBJ2-6
TGTGCCAGCAGCTCGGGACTAGCGGAGTGGATGAATGAGCAGTTCTTC	CASSSGLAEWMNEQFF	TRBV7-9	TRBD2	NA	TRBJ2-1
TGTGCCACCGGGCGTCCGAACACTGAAGCTTTCTTT	CATGRPNTEAFF	TRBV12-3/TRBV12-4	NA	NA	TRBJ1-1
TGTGCCTGGACAGGGGGCGCCTATAATTCACCCCTCCACTTT	CAWTGGAYNSPLHF	TRBV30	TRBD1	NA	TRBJ1-6
TGTGCCAGCAGCTTCGAAGGGGGTGTCGGCTACACCTTC	CASSFEGGVGYTF	TRBV5-4	NA	few	TRBJ1-2
TGCGCCAGCGCTCGACAGGGGGCAACAGATACGCAGTATTTT	CASARQGATDTQYF	TRBV10-2	TRBD1	NA	TRBJ2-3
TGTGCCAGCTCACCAATTCAAGGGGGAGGTACTGAAGCTTTCTTT	CASSPIQGGGTEAFF	TRBV18	NA	NA	TRBJ1-1
TGTGCCTGGAGCCGGACAGGACCCTCCTACGAGCAGTACTTC	CAWSRTGPSYEQYF	TRBV30	TRBD1	NA	TRBJ2-7
TGTGCCAGCAGGCTGGGACAGGGGGGCACCGGGGAGCTGTTTTTT	CASRLGQGGTGELFF	TRBV2	TRBD1	NA	TRBJ2-2
TGTGCCAGCAGTTTCGCCCACTATGGCTACACCTTC	CASSFAHYGYTF	TRBV28	NA	few	TRBJ1-2
TGTGCCAGCAGCTTAGCGGTCGGCAGGGGTATAACAGATACGCAGTATTTT	CASSLAVGRGITDTQYF	TRBV7-2	NA	NA	TRBJ2-3
TGTGCCAGCAGTTACGGACAACGGGGGACCCAGTACTTC	CASSYGQRGTQYF	TRBV6-5	NA	NA	TRBJ2-5
TGTGCCAGCAGCTTTGTTGCGGGGCAGCTAGGGCGGGGGGCCAACGTCCTGACTTTC	CASSFVAGQLGRGANVLTF	TRBV7-6	NA	NA	TRBJ2-6
TGTGCCTGGAGTGTGGAGAACCAAGAGACCCAGTACTTC	CAWSVENQETQYF	TRBV30	NA	few	TRBJ2-5
TGTGCCAGCAGTTACTCGCCCAGCGGGACCCCCTACGAGCAGTACTTC	CASSYSPSGTPYEQYF	TRBV6-5	TRBD2	NA	TRBJ2-7
TGTGCCAGCAGTTTACAAACAATGGGCACTGAAGCTTTCTTT	CASSLQTMGTEAFF	TRBV28	NA	once	TRBJ1-1
TGTGCCAGCAGTTTAGGTCCGACAGATACGCAGTATTTT	CASSLGPTDTQYF	TRBV12-3/TRBV12-4	NA	once	TRBJ2-3
TGTGCCAGCAGCCTCGGGACGGTCGGGGTTTTTGGCTACACCTTC	CASSLGTVGVFGYTF	TRBV7-9	NA	NA	TRBJ1-2
TGTGCCAGCAGTTTGATTCAGACGGACAATGAGCAGTTCTTC	CASSLIQTDNEQFF	TRBV28	NA	NA	TRBJ2-1
TGTGCCAGCAGTTACCCCCCAGGGCGTAGTTCTGAAGCTTTCTTT	CASSYPPGRSSEAFF	TRBV6-2/TRBV6-3	NA	NA	TRBJ1-1
TGTGCCAGCAGTACCGAACTCGACAGGGGTTATGGCTACACCTTC	CASSTELDRGYGYTF	TRBV6-2/TRBV6-3	TRBD1	NA	TRBJ1-2
TGTGCCAGCAGTTACTTCGATACCAATGAGCAGTTCTTC	CASSYFDTNEQFF	TRBV6-6	NA	NA	TRBJ2-1
TGTGCCATCAGTGAGTCGAGGGACAGCGAAGAGCAGTACTTC	CAISESRDSEEQYF	TRBV10-3	TRBD1	few	TRBJ2-7